These 28 T cell receptor beta chains were sequenced from one sample in a study of T cell responses to AZD1222 COVID-19 vaccine. Data came from immunoSEQ multiplex PCR; TCRdb stores just in-frame clones and leaves some out. In the table there are some 74,000 clones, roughly 87% of which are singletons. Sequenced material: peripheral blood, taken 28 days after the second AZD1222 dose. Receptors were obtained from an adult who received the AZD1222 COVID-19 vaccine.

The chain uses TRBV27 and TRBJ2-1, with D maybe TRBD1 (6 bases). Germline V gene data show CDR1 as MNHEY and CDR2 as SMNVEV (reference sequence). CDR3 length: 13 amino acids. V was trimmed by 8 bases and J by 8 bases, leaving 16 bases between them. The CDR3 here is CASRAQGTDEQFF. In DNA form, the CDR3 reads TGTGCCAGCCGGGCTCAGGGGACGGATGAGCAGTTCTTC.

This clone was seen only once. V usage is TRBV6-2 or TRBV6-3 and J usage is TRBJ1-6; D is undetermined. V was trimmed by 2 bases and J by 7 bases, leaving 9 bases between them. CDR3 length: 14 amino acids. From germline, CDR1 is MNHEY and CDR2 SVGEGT. Here the CDR3 reads CASSYRVANSPLHF. DNA of the CDR3: TGTGCCAGCAGTTACAGGGTGGCGAATTCACCCCTCCACTTT.

This clone appeared once. This chain joins TRBV13 and TRBJ2-7; maybe TRBD1 (6 bases). Per germline, CDR1 PRHDT and CDR2 FYEKMQ (reference sequence). Trimming left V 0 bases short and J 6 bases short, with 15 bases between. The CDR3 totals 15 residues. As DNA, the CDR3 is TGTGCCAGCAGCTTAGGTGGGACACGGGGCGGCGAGCAGTACTTC. This codes for CASSLGGTRGGEQYF. Complete variable domain (other parts from reference TRBV13 and TRBJ2-7): AAGVIQSPRHLIKEKRETATLKCYPIPRHDTVYWYQQGPGQDPQFLISFYEKMQSDKGSIPDRFSAQQFSDYHSELNMSSLELGDSALYFCASSLGGTRGGEQYFGPGTRLTVT.

The V gene is TRBV3-1 (or the pseudogene TRBV3-2), the J gene TRBJ1-4, with 7 nucleotides matching TRBD1. The V gene end was trimmed by 3 bases and the J gene end by 2 bases; junction bases not matched to a gene: 3. Germline loops: CDR1 LGHDT, CDR2 YNNKEL (reference sequence). This CDR3 is built from 15 residues. The CDR3 region has the DNA TGTGCCAGCAGCCACCGCAGGGGGACTAATGAAAAACTGTTTTTT. It translates to CASSHRRGTNEKLFF.

In its sample, this clone ranks as medium-sized. The chain joins TRBV5-1 to TRBJ2-3, with TRBD2 identical over 9 bases. With 0 bases clipped from V and 0 bases from J, the junction kept 11 bases outside the gene matches. The V gene's germline CDR1 is SGHRS and CDR2 YFSETQ. This CDR3 has 19 residues. The CDR3, as DNA: TGCGCCAGCAGCTTGGACCCCCCTAGCGGGGAATCTAGCACAGATACGCAGTATTTT. Its translation: CASSLDPPSGESSTDTQYF.

The rearrangement links TRBV5-1 to TRBJ2-5; TRBD2 matches 13 bases. V dropped 2 bases and J dropped 5; count of bases not matched to a gene: 12. The CDR3 is made up of 18 amino acids. CDR1 is SGHRS and CDR2 is YFSETQ in the germline V gene. For the CDR3, the DNA is TGCGCCAGCAGCTTCCGGACTAGCGGGAGTGGGTTGTTGGAGACCCAGTACTTC. Protein product: CASSFRTSGSGLLETQYF.

This chain joins TRBV6-5 and TRBJ1-6; the D gene is possibly TRBD1 (5 bases). Deletions cut 1 base from V and 7 bases from J, with 5 bases between. Germline CDR1 and CDR2: MNHEY and SVGAGI. CDR3 length: 13 residues. CDR3 sequence (DNA): TGTGCCAGCAGTTACTGGGGGAATTCACCCCTCCACTTT. This gives the protein CASSYWGNSPLHF.

CDR3 in amino acids: CASSYSQGLGYTEAFF. The CDR3 nucleotides read TGTGCCAGCAGTTACTCTCAAGGATTAGGTTACACTGAAGCTTTCTTT. The chain carries TRBV6-6 and TRBJ1-1; D gene uncertain. Trimming removed 0 bases at V and 3 bases at J, with 14 bases between. This CDR3 comprises 16 residues. Per germline, CDR1 MNHNY and CDR2 SVGAGI (reference sequence).

The chain employs TRBV12-3 or TRBV12-4 and TRBJ1-4, with D unclear. The CDR3 spans 13 residues. V was cut by 6 bases and J by 6 bases, with 11 bases left in between. The CDR3 DNA is TGTGCCAGCAGCCATCCGGGGTATGAAAAACTGTTTTTT. As protein: CASSHPGYEKLFF.

The chain recombines TRBV18 with TRBJ2-5; D unresolved. Trimming removed 2 bases at V and 0 bases at J, with 1 base between. There are 12 residues in the CDR3. Germline lookup yields CDR1 KGHSH and CDR2 LQKENI. In nucleotides, the CDR3 is TGTGCCAGCTCACCATACCAAGAGACCCAGTACTTC. Translated, it gives CASSPYQETQYF.

This sequence joins TRBV25-1 and TRBJ1-1, with D perhaps TRBD1 (6 bases). The V end lost 4 bases, the J end lost 1 base, and 13 bases lay between the germline ends. The germline CDR1 and CDR2 sequences are MGHDK and SYGVNS. The CDR3 runs 15 residues. The CDR3 bases are TGTGCCAGCAGTGCGTTCAGGGGCACGAACACTGAAGCTTTCTTT. It translates to CASSAFRGTNTEAFF.

The V gene is TRBV5-5, the J gene TRBJ2-2; D may correspond to TRBD1 or TRBD2 (5 bases each). The length of the CDR3 is 14 residues. Deletions cut 3 bases from V and 5 bases from J, with 11 bases between. Germline V gene data show CDR1 as SGHKS and CDR2 as YYEKEE (reference sequence). The CDR3 DNA reads as TGTGCCAGCAGCTGGGGGAGTGGAACCGGGGAGCTGTTTTTT. Protein sequence: CASSWGSGTGELFF. The whole variable domain, remainder taken from reference TRBV5-5 and TRBJ2-2, is DAGVTQSPTHLIKTRGQQVTLRCSPISGHKSVSWYQQVLGQGPQFIFQYYEKEERGRGNFPDRFSARQFPNYSSELNVNALLLGDSALYLCASSWGSGTGELFFGEGSRLTVL.

The gene calls are TRBV19 and TRBJ1-1; D uncertain. Germline loops: CDR1 LNHDA, CDR2 SQIVND (reference sequence). The V end was cut by 5 bases, the J end by 1 base, with 11 bases between. The CDR3 sequence is 14 residues long. Here the CDR3 reads CASSHQTPNTEAFF. Written as DNA, the CDR3 is TGTGCCAGTAGTCACCAGACTCCGAACACTGAAGCTTTCTTT.

CDR3 nucleotide sequence: TGTGCCAGCAGGCTGCGAACCGGGGAGCTGTTTTTT. Protein product: CASRLRTGELFF. The chain combines TRBV6-1 with TRBJ2-2; D remains unclear. This CDR3 region has 12 residues. Germline values: CDR1 MNHNS, CDR2 SASEGT. V lost 6 bases and J 5 bases, leaving 7 bases between the germline ends.

The chain is built from TRBV19 and TRBJ1-5; 9 bases map to TRBD1. The CDR3 runs to 15 residues. V was clipped by 5 bases and J by 4 bases; unmatched bases: 6. Per germline, CDR1 LNHDA and CDR2 SQIVND (reference sequence). Here the CDR3 DNA reads TGTGCCAGTAGTGTCGGGACAGGGCGAAATCAGCCCCAGCATTTT. Translated: CASSVGTGRNQPQHF.

The chain has TRBV6-5 and TRBJ1-4; D unresolved. CDR1 is MNHEY and CDR2 is SVGAGI in the germline V gene. The CDR3 covers 13 residues. Trimming shortened V by 6 bases and J by 5 bases, and 10 bases separated the two germline ends. The CDR3 sequence is CASRRVLNEKLFF. Written as DNA, the CDR3 is TGTGCCAGCAGACGGGTCCTAAATGAAAAACTGTTTTTT.

This chain uses TRBV7-8 with TRBJ1-6; TRBD1 is a possible D gene (6 bases). CDR1 SGHVS and CDR2 FQNEAQ come from the germline V gene. The CDR3 totals 16 residues. The V end lost 5 bases, the J end lost 5 bases, and 16 bases lay between the germline ends. CDR3 amino acids: CASSRDNLSNNSPLHF. CDR3 bases: TGTGCCAGCAGCCGGGACAACCTATCAAATAATTCACCCCTCCACTTT.

The chain has TRBV18 and TRBJ2-1; 7 positions match TRBD1. J gave up 4 bases and V 2 bases, and 11 bases lay outside the gene matches. The V gene's germline CDR1 is KGHSH and CDR2 LQKENI. The length of the CDR3 is 17 residues. The chain's CDR3 is CASSPMTDRVRYNEQFF. In DNA, the CDR3 is TGTGCCAGCTCACCAATGACCGACAGGGTGCGATACAATGAGCAGTTCTTC.

The chain carries TRBV19 and TRBJ1-6; possible D gene TRBD1, 6 bases. V was trimmed by 6 bases and J by 10 bases, leaving 10 bases between them. Germline values: CDR1 LNHDA, CDR2 SQIVND (reference sequence). The CDR3 totals 12 residues. CDR3 sequence (DNA): TGTGCCAGTAGACAGGGTGCCTCACCCCTCCACTTT. It codes for CASRQGASPLHF.

In its sample, this clone was seen a few times. The chain recombines TRBV19 with TRBJ1-4, with TRBD1 matching over 7 bases. The J segment lost 3 bases and the V segment lost 5 bases, leaving 12 bases of the junction unmatched. The CDR3 is made up of 17 amino acids. The germline CDR1 and CDR2 sequences are LNHDA and SQIVND (reference sequence). CDR3 DNA sequence: TGTGCCAGTAGTGCACTCTCAGGGGGAAGGGCTAATGAAAAACTGTTTTTT. It encodes CASSALSGGRANEKLFF.

The rearrangement joins TRBV4-2 to TRBJ1-5; D is unresolved. V was trimmed by 5 bases and J by 7 bases, leaving 15 bases between them. Germline CDR1 LGHNA, CDR2 YNFKEQ. This CDR3 has 14 amino acids. The CDR3 DNA sequence: TGTGCCAGCAGCGAGGAGGGAAAGGTACAGCCCCAGCATTTT. Protein product: CASSEEGKVQPQHF.

Regarding this clone: Additional DNA sequences in this sample encode the identical CDR3. V and J are TRBV3-1 (or the pseudogene TRBV3-2) and TRBJ2-3; D gene ambiguous. The V end lost 1 base, the J end lost 1 base, and 3 bases lay between the germline ends. CDR1 and CDR2 (germline): LGHDT, YNNKEL (reference sequence). This CDR3 comprises 13 residues. CDR3 protein: CASSQGGTDTQYF. In DNA form, the CDR3 reads TGTGCCAGCAGCCAAGGGGGCACAGATACGCAGTATTTT.

V is TRBV12-3 or TRBV12-4 and J is TRBJ1-1; D not resolved. The ends were cut back, 6 bases at V and 3 bases at J, with 8 bases in the middle. This CDR3 region has 12 residues. CDR3 DNA sequence: TGTGCCAGCAGCCCAGGTCACACTGAAGCTTTCTTT. Protein: CASSPGHTEAFF.

V and J are TRBV12-3 or TRBV12-4 and TRBJ1-1; 7 nucleotides align to TRBD1. This CDR3 is built from 13 residues. Trimming took 6 bases from V and 4 from J; bases not matched to a gene: 5. Here the CDR3 DNA reads TGTGCCAGCAGGGCGACAGGGCCCACTGAAGCTTTCTTT. It translates to CASRATGPTEAFF.

The CDR3 nucleotides are TGTGCCAGTCGGGACATCACAGATACGCAGTATTTT. Its protein is CASRDITDTQYF. The chain combines TRBV19 with TRBJ2-3; TRBD1 might be the D (6 bases). This CDR3 spans 12 amino acids. Trimming stripped 8 bases from V and 2 bases from J, with 8 bases between. Germline CDR1 and CDR2: LNHDA and SQIVND (reference sequence).

This clone was seen more than once but under ten times. CDR3 nucleotides: TGTGCCAGCAGTTACCCCCCCGGACAGGGCAATCAGCCCCAGCATTTT. Translated: CASSYPPGQGNQPQHF. The chain has TRBV6-5 and TRBJ1-5; 7 bases match TRBD1. The CDR3 sequence is 16 residues long. V gave up 2 bases and J gave up 2 bases; unmatched junction bases: 6. The germline CDR1 and CDR2 sequences are MNHEY and SVGAGI.

In its sample, this clone was seen once. The rearrangement links TRBV12-3 or TRBV12-4 to TRBJ1-1; D remains ambiguous. The CDR3 has 13 residues. Trimming pared 7 bases from V and 1 base from J, leaving 10 bases between. The CDR3 DNA follows: TGTGCCAGCAAAAAAACCCAGAACACTGAAGCTTTCTTT. Translating it yields CASKKTQNTEAFF.

This chain uses TRBV19 with TRBJ2-7; 9 bases align to TRBD2. V lost 3 bases and J lost 5; bases outside the gene matches: 2. CDR3 size: 13 residues. From germline, CDR1 is LNHDA and CDR2 SQIVND (reference sequence). CDR3 protein: CASSIRLADEQYF. In DNA form, the CDR3 reads TGTGCCAGTAGTATCCGACTAGCGGACGAGCAGTACTTC.